This T cell receptor (beta chain) was identified in a study of blood T cell repertoires in COVID-19. Study-wide background: Researchers got acute and convalescent COVID-19 samples from the United States, Italy and Spain. PBMCs, B-cell-depleted T cells, or T cells provided the cDNA or gDNA that made up the material.

The V gene lost 4 bases and the J gene lost 3 bases, with 9 bases spanning the gap. The germline CDR1 and CDR2 sequences are MNHEY and SVGAGI. The CDR3 loop spans 13 amino acids. Authors' methods: The authors estimated nucleated cell counts from reference gene primer amplification. Clones were sequenced by immunoSEQ multiplex PCR, and TCRdb holds only the in-frame ones, with some missing. The D gene and trimming were derived from the DNA, and the V and J assignments and clone size from that table. This table has around 250,000 clones, around 86% appearing once. This chain links TRBV6-5 with TRBJ1-2; D might be TRBD1 (6 bases). Sequencing input: peripheral blood. The sequence was collected from a man aged 30 to 39 who had recovered from COVID-19. The CDR3 reads CASSSDRHYGYTF. The DNA for the CDR3 is TGTGCCAGCAGTTCCGACAGGCACTATGGCTACACCTTC.